These 23 T cell receptor beta chains came from one sample sequenced in a study of T cells in tuberculosis. The assay was immunoSEQ multiplex PCR, and TCRdb's table has in-frame clones only and misses some. The data hold over 40,000 clones, with about 95% observed a single time. Material for sequencing was PBMCs. Receptors originate from a donor aged 10-29 years with latent tuberculosis or without tuberculosis infection.

This chain joins TRBV11-2 and TRBJ2-3; TRBD1 aligns across 9 bases. With 3 bases clipped from V and 9 bases from J, the junction kept 1 base outside the gene matches. This CDR3 has 12 residues. Germline CDR1 is SGHAT and CDR2 is FQNNGV. This chain's CDR3 is CASSLGTGTQYF. The CDR3 nucleotides read TGTGCCAGCAGCTTGGGGACAGGGACGCAGTATTTT.

The rearrangement links TRBV2 to TRBJ2-1; 11 positions agree with TRBD1. The CDR3 has 14 residues. After removal of 6 bases from V and 9 bases from J, the junction contained 7 bases not matched to a gene. Germline V gene lookup returns CDR1 SNHLY and CDR2 FYNNEI. The CDR3 DNA reads TGTGCCAGCAGCCCCTTAGGGACAGGGGGTGAGCAGTTCTTC. It translates to CASSPLGTGGEQFF.

The chain has TRBV7-2 and TRBJ2-1, with TRBD2 as a possible D gene (5 bases). The CDR3 extends over 15 amino acids. Germline lookup yields CDR1 SGHTA and CDR2 FQGNSA. The V end was cut by 5 bases, the J end by 2 bases, with 13 bases between. The CDR3 DNA reads TGTGCCAGCAGCCCCGAGGGCCTAGCCTACAATGAGCAGTTCTTC. This gives the protein CASSPEGLAYNEQFF.

The V and J genes are TRBV11-3 and TRBJ2-3, with no clear D. Germline CDR1 is SGHNT and CDR2 is YENEEA. The germline V and J ends were trimmed by 1 base and 2 bases, with 10 bases remaining between them. This CDR3 is built from 15 residues. CDR3 DNA: TGTGCCAGCAGCTTAGTTACGGGTGACACAGATACGCAGTATTTT. Amino acids: CASSLVTGDTDTQYF.

The chain recombines TRBV28 with TRBJ2-7, with D tentatively TRBD2 (5 bases). The CDR3 is 15 amino acids. V lost 3 bases and J 1 base, leaving 13 bases between the germline ends. Per germline, CDR1 MDHEN and CDR2 SYDVKM. The CDR3 coding sequence is TGTGCCAGCAGTTTCGGGGAGAATACTTCCTACGAGCAGTACTTC. Amino acids: CASSFGENTSYEQYF. Full variable domain (remainder filled in from reference TRBV28 and TRBJ2-7): DVKVTQSSRYLVKRTGEKVFLECVQDMDHENMFWYRQDPGLGLRLIYFSYDVKMKEKGDIPEGYSVSREKKERFSLILESASTNQTSMYLCASSFGENTSYEQYFGPGTRLTVT.

The V call is TRBV5-5, the J call TRBJ1-1; D remains ambiguous. Germline CDR1 is SGHKS and CDR2 is YYEKEE (reference sequence). With 1 base removed from V and 1 base from J, the gap between germline ends came to 11 bases. The CDR3 has 15 residues. This chain's CDR3 is CASSLYSLQNTEAFF. The CDR3 DNA sequence: TGTGCCAGCAGCTTGTATAGTCTGCAGAACACTGAAGCTTTCTTT.

In DNA, the CDR3 is TGTGCCAGCAGCGTCTACGGGACAGGGTCTGAAGAGCAGTACTTC. Encoded protein: CASSVYGTGSEEQYF. This chain joins TRBV9 and TRBJ2-7; the match to TRBD1 covers 9 bases. Germline V gives CDR1 SGDLS, CDR2 YYNGEE. With V trimmed by 2 bases and J by 7 bases, 10 bases remained unmatched. The CDR3 contains 15 residues. Supplemented by reference TRBV9 and TRBJ2-7, the full variable domain reads DSGVTQTPKHLITATGQRVTLRCSPRSGDLSVYWYQQSLDQGLQFLIQYYNGEERAKGNILERFSAQQFPDLHSELNLSSLELGDSALYFCASSVYGTGSEEQYFGPGTRLTVT.

V usage is TRBV2 and J usage is TRBJ1-1; D may be TRBD1 (5 bases). The CDR3 contains 12 residues. Germline assignment: CDR1 SNHLY and CDR2 FYNNEI. V shed 5 bases and J shed 5 bases, with 9 bases lying between them. The CDR3 loop reads CASSSDTTEAFF. The CDR3 DNA reads TGTGCCAGCAGTTCGGACACGACTGAAGCTTTCTTT. Full variable domain (rest looked up from reference TRBV2 and TRBJ1-1): EPEVTQTPSHQVTQMGQEVILRCVPISNHLYFYWYRQILGQKVEFLVSFYNNEISEKSEIFDDQFSVERPDGSNFTLKIRSTKLEDSAMYFCASSSDTTEAFFGQGTRLTVV.

J is TRBJ2-5 and V is TRBV6-6; D may be TRBD2 (6 bases). The CDR3 contains 14 residues. Germline V gene data show CDR1 as MNHNY and CDR2 as SVGAGI (reference sequence). Trimming left V 4 bases short and J 0 bases short, with 9 bases between. This CDR3 is CASSWGLDQETQYF. CDR3 coding DNA: TGTGCCAGCAGTTGGGGACTTGACCAAGAGACCCAGTACTTC.

The V gene is TRBV2, the J gene TRBJ2-7, with 11 bases matching TRBD1. This CDR3 is built from 16 residues. V lost 5 bases, J lost 9 bases, and 15 bases stayed unmatched. Germline V gives CDR1 SNHLY, CDR2 FYNNEI. Here the CDR3 DNA reads TGTGCCAGCAGTCGGGGTCCGGGACAGGGGGACCCGTTGCAGTACTTC. Translating gives CASSRGPGQGDPLQYF.

The CDR3 sequence is CASSFSSGGYGYTF. The CDR3 DNA reads TGTGCCAGCAGTTTTAGTTCAGGGGGTTATGGCTACACCTTC. This sequence joins TRBV27 and TRBJ1-2, with 7 bases lining up with TRBD1. Germline trimming cut 3 bases from V and 5 bases from J; bases unmatched to any gene: 6. Germline-derived CDR1 and CDR2 are MNHEY and SMNVEV (reference sequence). This CDR3 has 14 residues.

This chain joins TRBV7-7 and TRBJ2-1, with D possibly TRBD1 on 5 matching bases. Trimming removed 5 bases at V and 7 bases at J, with 12 bases between. CDR1 SSHAT and CDR2 FNYEAQ come from the germline V gene (reference sequence). This CDR3 is 13 amino acids long. CDR3 in amino acids: CASSENTGNEQFF. Written as DNA, the CDR3 is TGTGCCAGCAGCGAAAACACAGGAAATGAGCAGTTCTTC.

The chain couples TRBV18 to TRBJ1-5, with D possibly TRBD1 on 6 matching bases. V lost 3 bases and J 6 bases, leaving 15 bases between the germline ends. The CDR3 is 15 amino acids. CDR1 is KGHSH and CDR2 is LQKENI in the germline V gene. This chain's CDR3 is CASSPGAGVRQPQHF. The CDR3 coding sequence is TGTGCCAGCTCACCGGGGGCAGGGGTACGTCAGCCCCAGCATTTT.

The V gene is TRBV30, the J gene TRBJ2-3, with 10 bases aligning to TRBD2. This CDR3 is 14 amino acids long. Germline CDR1 GTSNPN, CDR2 SVGIG (reference sequence). The J segment lost 5 bases and the V segment lost 4 bases, leaving 6 bases of the junction unmatched. The CDR3 bases are TGTGCCTGGACCCTAGCGGGAGCGAGAGATACGCAGTATTTT. This sequence encodes CAWTLAGARDTQYF.

V is TRBV28 and J is TRBJ2-4; 7 bases are a match to TRBD1. The V gene's germline CDR1 is MDHEN and CDR2 SYDVKM. Trimming at V came to 7 bases and at J to 1 base, leaving 4 bases not matched to a gene. The CDR3 is made up of 14 amino acids. The CDR3 sequence is CASIPGGAKNIQYF. CDR3 coding DNA: TGTGCCAGCATCCCAGGGGGTGCCAAAAACATTCAGTACTTC. Looking up the rest from reference TRBV28 and TRBJ2-4 gives the full variable domain: DVKVTQSSRYLVKRTGEKVFLECVQDMDHENMFWYRQDPGLGLRLIYFSYDVKMKEKGDIPEGYSVSREKKERFSLILESASTNQTSMYLCASIPGGAKNIQYFGAGTRLSVL.

This clone was detected once. The gene calls are TRBV15 and TRBJ1-1, with a possible D match to TRBD1 (6 bases). CDR3 length: 12 amino acids. The V gene's germline CDR1 is LNHNV and CDR2 YYDKDF (reference sequence). The V end lost 3 bases, the J end lost 8 bases, and 10 bases lay between the germline ends. CDR3 sequence reads: CATSRDTGEAFF. CDR3 nucleotide sequence: TGTGCCACCAGCAGGGATACAGGGGAAGCTTTCTTT.

The V call is TRBV7-2, the J call TRBJ2-7, with D perhaps TRBD2 (5 bases). V lost 5 bases to trimming and J lost 2 bases, with 13 bases between them. Germline V gene data show CDR1 as SGHTA and CDR2 as FQGNSA. CDR3 length equals 14 residues. CDR3 DNA: TGTGCCAGCAGCCCTCAAGGACTCGCCTACGAGCAGTACTTC. Translation: CASSPQGLAYEQYF. Looking up the rest from reference TRBV7-2 and TRBJ2-7 gives the full variable domain: GAGVSQSPSNKVTEKGKDVELRCDPISGHTALYWYRQSLGQGLEFLIYFQGNSAPDKSGLPSDRFSAERTGGSVSTLTIQRTQQEDSAVYLCASSPQGLAYEQYFGPGTRLTVT.

The V call is TRBV2, the J call TRBJ2-2; perhaps TRBD1 as D (5 bases). Germline assignment: CDR1 SNHLY and CDR2 FYNNEI. Between the trimmed V and J ends, which lost 7 bases and 3 bases, there was a span of 9 bases. CDR3 size: 13 residues. The CDR3 loop is CASKPGYTGELFF. The CDR3 DNA reads as TGTGCCAGCAAACCAGGGTACACCGGGGAGCTGTTTTTT.

The gene calls are TRBV6-5 and TRBJ1-2; D remains ambiguous. Trimming cost V 6 bases and J 6 bases, with 14 bases left between them. The CDR3 loop spans 13 amino acids. CDR1 and CDR2 from the germline V gene are MNHEY and SVGAGI. CDR3 in amino acids: CASSPSRGNGYTF. Here the CDR3 DNA reads TGTGCCAGCAGCCCATCTCGGGGTAATGGCTACACCTTC.

V gene TRBV18 combines with J gene TRBJ1-2; possibly TRBD1 for D (5 bases). Germline CDR1 and CDR2: KGHSH and LQKENI. The length of the CDR3 is 12 residues. V lost 2 bases and J 10 bases, leaving 11 bases between the germline ends. The CDR3 here is CASSPAKGDYTF. The CDR3 DNA follows: TGTGCCAGCTCACCAGCGAAAGGGGACTACACCTTC.

The rearrangement uses TRBV28 and TRBJ2-7; no clear D. Trimming took 7 bases from V and 1 from J, leaving 14 bases between them. CDR3 size: 14 residues. Germline lookup yields CDR1 MDHEN and CDR2 SYDVKM. CDR3 in amino acids: CASTLRVFSYEQYF. The DNA for the CDR3 is TGTGCCAGCACCCTGAGAGTTTTTTCCTACGAGCAGTACTTC.

CDR3 sequence reads: CASSELGVGGTTDTQYF. DNA of the CDR3: TGCGCCAGCAGCGAACTAGGGGTCGGGGGAACCACAGATACGCAGTATTTT. This chain connects TRBV4-1 to TRBJ2-3; a possible D gene is TRBD2 (6 bases). V lost 5 bases and J lost 2, with 20 bases in between. This CDR3 contains 17 residues. CDR1 is MGHRA, CDR2 YSYEKL, per germline.

The chain carries TRBV27 and TRBJ1-1, with D uncertain. The V gene lost 7 bases and the J gene lost 4 bases, with 10 bases spanning the gap. There are 12 residues in the CDR3. In germline, CDR1 is MNHEY, CDR2 SMNVEV (reference sequence). CDR3 region: CASTDRGTEAFF. The CDR3, as DNA: TGTGCCAGCACCGACCGGGGCACTGAAGCTTTCTTT.